This TCR beta chain emerged from a study of T-cell memory formation after mild COVID-19. Study-wide context: TCR clusters were largely donor specific.

The CDR3 consists of 16 residues. CDR1 is DFQATT and CDR2 is SNEGSKA in the germline V gene (reference sequence). TCRalpha and TCRbeta libraries used 5'RACE with constant-segment primers and UMIs. TCRdb re-derived calls from the 5' RACE reads in MiXCR, one entry per CDR3 protein. Among under 450,000 distinct CDR3 sequences listed, under 25% were seen once. With regard to this clonotype: The antigen remains unidentified. A junction boundary mismatches the germline segment, possibly from a read error.

Overall study findings and caveats: Clones which contracted sat mainly in CM and EM if CD4+, and in EMRA if CD8+.

The sequenced material came from PBMCs or a T cell subset sorted from them (not recorded which). This sequence originates from an adult woman who had mild COVID-19 (a few samples of this study predate the infection). Cell type and time point are not known. The rearrangement uses TRBV20-1 and TRBJ2-3, with 8 bases aligning to TRBD2. CDR3 DNA: TGCAGCGCTAGGCCCTCTATAGCGGGGCGCACAGATACGCAGTATTTT. The encoded protein is CSARPSIAGRTDTQYF.